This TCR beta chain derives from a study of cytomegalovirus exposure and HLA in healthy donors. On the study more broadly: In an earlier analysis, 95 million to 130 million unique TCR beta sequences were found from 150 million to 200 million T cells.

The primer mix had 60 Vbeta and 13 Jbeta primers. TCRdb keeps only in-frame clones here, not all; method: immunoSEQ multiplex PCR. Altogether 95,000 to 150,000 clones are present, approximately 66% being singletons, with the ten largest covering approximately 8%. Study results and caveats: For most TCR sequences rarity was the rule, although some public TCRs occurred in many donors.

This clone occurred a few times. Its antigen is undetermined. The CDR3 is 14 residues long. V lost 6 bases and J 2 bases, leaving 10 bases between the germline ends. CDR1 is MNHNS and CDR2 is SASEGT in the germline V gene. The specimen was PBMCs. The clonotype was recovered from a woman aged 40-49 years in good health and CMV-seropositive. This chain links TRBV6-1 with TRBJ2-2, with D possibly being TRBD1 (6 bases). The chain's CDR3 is CASSGTFNTGELFF. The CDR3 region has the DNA TGTGCCAGCAGCGGGACATTCAACACCGGGGAGCTGTTTTTT.